The 30 T cell receptor beta chains below all came from one sample that was sequenced in a study of blood T cell repertoires in COVID-19. Data came from immunoSEQ multiplex PCR; TCRdb stores just in-frame clones and leaves some out. The sample comprises around 190,000 clones, approximately 82% of which are singletons, and around 14% rests with the top ten. Sequences were obtained from peripheral blood. The receptors were gathered from a human donor in a cohort sampled during active COVID-19.

The chain links TRBV9 to TRBJ2-5, with 9 nucleotides matching TRBD1. The germline CDR1 and CDR2 sequences are SGDLS and YYNGEE. CDR3 size: 16 residues. V shed 0 bases, J shed 2 bases, and the junction held 5 bases outside the gene matches. The CDR3 spells CASSVGGTGTQETQYF. In nucleotides, the CDR3 is TGTGCCAGCAGCGTAGGCGGGACAGGGACTCAAGAGACCCAGTACTTC.

The chain recombines TRBV5-5 with TRBJ1-4; 7 bases align to TRBD1. The CDR3 consists of 16 residues. Trimming took 0 bases from V and 7 from J; bases not matched to a gene: 9. Germline CDR1 and CDR2: SGHKS and YYEKEE (reference sequence). CDR3 residues: CASSLATGVVGEKLFF. CDR3 nucleotides: TGTGCCAGCAGCTTGGCAACAGGGGTGGTGGGTGAAAAACTGTTTTTT.

J is TRBJ2-2 and V is TRBV7-9, with D possibly TRBD1 on 5 matching bases. V lost 2 bases and J lost 0, with 13 bases in between. The CDR3 loop spans 17 amino acids. Per germline, CDR1 SEHNR and CDR2 FQNEAQ (reference sequence). CDR3 amino acids: CASSLLTRTTNTGELFF. CDR3 coding DNA: TGTGCCAGCAGCTTATTGACCCGGACAACGAACACCGGGGAGCTGTTTTTT.

The chain combines TRBV18 with TRBJ2-7; the D gene is possibly TRBD2 (5 bases). This CDR3 region has 14 residues. V was cut by 0 bases and J by 6 bases, with 12 bases left in between. Germline loops: CDR1 KGHSH, CDR2 LQKENI. The CDR3 region has the DNA TGTGCCAGCTCACCACCGACTAATTCGGGCGAGCAGTACTTC. Its protein product is CASSPPTNSGEQYF.

The V gene is TRBV6-5, the J gene TRBJ1-5, with 9 bases identical to TRBD1. The germline V gene has CDR1 MNHEY and CDR2 SVGAGI. The V segment lost 5 bases and the J segment 2 bases; nucleotides outside the gene matches: 4. This CDR3 is 15 amino acids long. The CDR3 spells CASSTRDRGNQPQHF. CDR3 nucleotides: TGTGCCAGCAGTACCCGGGACAGGGGCAATCAGCCCCAGCATTTT.

This chain uses TRBV2 with TRBJ1-4, with D perhaps TRBD1 (5 bases). The CDR3 is 16 amino acids. The V gene lost 8 bases and the J gene lost 0 bases, with 16 bases spanning the gap. Per germline, CDR1 SNHLY and CDR2 FYNNEI. The CDR3 spells CASLRTGFPTNEKLFF. Written as DNA, the CDR3 is TGTGCCAGCTTAAGAACAGGATTTCCAACTAATGAAAAACTGTTTTTT.

This clone was found a few times. The genes are TRBV25-1 and TRBJ1-2; 8 bases align to TRBD1. The CDR3 runs 14 residues. The V gene end was trimmed by 2 bases and the J gene end by 6 bases; junction bases not matched to a gene: 5. Germline values: CDR1 MGHDK, CDR2 SYGVNS. In DNA, the CDR3 is TGTGCCAGCAGTGAAAGCAGGGGGCAGGATGGCTACACCTTC. This gives the protein CASSESRGQDGYTF.

V gene TRBV28 combines with J gene TRBJ2-5; D is unclear. Germline V CDR1 and CDR2: MDHEN, SYDVKM. V dropped 4 bases and J dropped 4 bases, with 7 bases sitting between them. The CDR3 is made up of 12 amino acids. CDR3 sequence reads: CASSSLLETQYF. CDR3 DNA sequence: TGTGCCAGCAGTTCTCTCCTAGAGACCCAGTACTTC.

The chain couples TRBV11-2 to TRBJ2-5; D uncertain. CDR1 is SGHAT, CDR2 FQNNGV, per germline. The CDR3 runs 13 residues. V lost 5 bases to trimming and J lost 3 bases, with 10 bases between them. The DNA for the CDR3 is TGTGCCAGCAGCCGCGTATATAAAGAGACCCAGTACTTC. Protein: CASSRVYKETQYF.

The chain couples TRBV5-1 to TRBJ1-1; possibly TRBD1 for D (5 bases). Between the trimmed V and J ends, which lost 0 bases and 1 base, there was a span of 10 bases. CDR3 length: 15 amino acids. Germline V gene sequence: CDR1 SGHRS, CDR2 YFSETQ. CDR3 region: CASSLGSRANTEAFF. DNA for the CDR3: TGCGCCAGCAGCTTGGGGTCCAGGGCGAACACTGAAGCTTTCTTT.

The gene calls are TRBV5-4 and TRBJ2-5, with 7 positions matching TRBD2. This CDR3 is 15 amino acids long. CDR1 is SGHNT and CDR2 is YYREEE in the germline V gene (reference sequence). Unmatched junction bases numbered 8, after V lost 1 base and J lost 5 bases. CDR3 DNA: TGTGCCAGCAGCTTGAGGACTAGTCTGGGGGAGACCCAGTACTTC. This gives the protein CASSLRTSLGETQYF.

This clone was seen just once. The rearrangement joins TRBV30 to TRBJ2-3; tentative D call: TRBD1 (5 bases). Trimming removed 1 base from V and 4 bases from J, with 6 bases in between. This CDR3 contains 12 residues. Germline V CDR1 and CDR2: GTSNPN, SVGIG (reference sequence). The CDR3 loop reads CAWSAGSDTQYF. CDR3 nucleotide sequence: TGTGCCTGGAGTGCAGGGTCAGATACGCAGTATTTT.

The rearrangement links TRBV14 to TRBJ1-1; D is possibly TRBD1 (5 bases). The V end lost 5 bases, the J end lost 4 bases, and 11 bases lay between the germline ends. The CDR3 spans 13 residues. CDR1 SGHDN and CDR2 FVKESK come from the germline V gene. CDR3 DNA sequence: TGTGCCAGCAGCTCAGGGCTGGGCACTGAAGCTTTCTTT. Its translation is CASSSGLGTEAFF. The variable domain in full, completed from reference TRBV14 and TRBJ1-1, reads EAGVTQFPSHSVIEKGQTVTLRCDPISGHDNLYWYRRVMGKEIKFLLHFVKESKQDESGMPNNRFLAERTGGTYSTLKVQPAELEDSGVYFCASSSGLGTEAFFGQGTRLTVV.

In DNA, the CDR3 is TGTGCCAGTAGAGGGACAGGACGAAGGGAGCAGTACTTC. Translating it yields CASRGTGRREQYF. The chain has TRBV19 and TRBJ2-7, with 8 nucleotides matching TRBD1. This CDR3 contains 13 residues. Germline CDR1 LNHDA, CDR2 SQIVND (reference sequence). V lost 6 bases and J lost 7; bases outside the gene matches: 8.

The chain employs TRBV1 and TRBJ2-7; TRBD2 was called by the table and not checked on the DNA. TRBV1 is reported as a pseudogene. This CDR3 comprises 13 residues. CDR3 sequence: CTSSQDPSYEQYF. The DNA for the CDR3 is TGCACCAGCAGCCAAGATCCGTCCTACGAGCAGTACTTC.

This clone was observed once. J is TRBJ1-2 and V is TRBV2; a weak D match, TRBD1 (5 bases). The CDR3 has 15 residues. Trimming shortened V by 5 bases and J by 0 bases, and 13 bases separated the two germline ends. Germline V gene lookup returns CDR1 SNHLY and CDR2 FYNNEI. This CDR3 is CASSPTRQTNYGYTF. The CDR3 bases are TGTGCCAGCAGTCCTACGCGACAGACTAACTATGGCTACACCTTC.

The rearrangement links TRBV30 to TRBJ1-1, with D perhaps TRBD1 (5 bases). V lost 0 bases, J lost 0 bases, and 11 bases lay in between. The CDR3 loop spans 15 amino acids. The V gene's germline CDR1 is GTSNPN and CDR2 SVGIG (reference sequence). The CDR3, as DNA: TGTGCCTGGAGTGTCCCCGACAGAATGAACACTGAAGCTTTCTTT. It translates to CAWSVPDRMNTEAFF.

This clone appeared a few times. The chain combines TRBV5-1 with TRBJ1-1; D possibly corresponds to TRBD1 (6 bases). The germline gives CDR1 SGHRS, CDR2 YFSETQ. There are 14 residues in the CDR3. V lost 5 bases and J lost 1, with 12 bases in between. The CDR3 nucleotides read TGCGCCAGCAGAGGACAGACGGGGAACACTGAAGCTTTCTTT. Protein sequence: CASRGQTGNTEAFF.

This chain joins TRBV3-1 (or the pseudogene TRBV3-2) and TRBJ2-7; D gene uncertain. Germline assignment: CDR1 LGHDT and CDR2 YNNKEL (reference sequence). The CDR3 is 12 amino acids. The ends were cut back, 2 bases at V and 7 bases at J, with 9 bases in the middle. CDR3 sequence (DNA): TGTGCCAGCAGCCAACCTCTCGGGGAGCAGTACTTC. Protein sequence: CASSQPLGEQYF.

The chain joins TRBV6-5 to TRBJ1-2; TRBD1 is a possible D gene (5 bases). The CDR3 is made up of 14 amino acids. Germline lookup yields CDR1 MNHEY and CDR2 SVGAGI. Trimming took off 6 bases at V and 7 bases at J, with 18 bases between the two ends. CDR3 sequence: CASSLARGAGGYTF. The CDR3 bases are TGTGCCAGCAGCCTAGCGAGGGGCGCTGGTGGCTACACCTTC.

This clone has more than one count but fewer than ten. The rearrangement joins TRBV18 to TRBJ2-1; 7 positions agree with TRBD2. The CDR3 has 14 residues. Germline V gene lookup returns CDR1 KGHSH and CDR2 LQKENI. The V and J ends lost 7 bases and 8 bases, in that order; junction bases with no gene match: 11. CDR3 bases: TGTGCCAGCTTGACTAGCCTCGGGGTTGATGAGCAGTTCTTC. It translates to CASLTSLGVDEQFF.

This clone was seen a few times. This specimen includes other DNA sequences encoding the same CDR3. The J gene is TRBJ2-7, the V gene TRBV19, with unresolved D. The CDR3 has 14 residues. Germline V gene lookup returns CDR1 LNHDA and CDR2 SQIVND (reference sequence). V gave up 1 base and J gave up 0 bases, with 7 bases separating them. The CDR3 region has the DNA TGTGCCAGTAGTATAGGCGGCAGCTCCTACGAGCAGTACTTC. This gives the protein CASSIGGSSYEQYF.

The chain combines TRBV27 with TRBJ2-5, with 8 bases identical to TRBD2. The CDR3 loop spans 13 amino acids. Per the germline V gene, CDR1 is MNHEY and CDR2 is SMNVEV (reference sequence). Trimming cost V 5 bases and J 5 bases; bases outside gene matches: 4. In DNA form, the CDR3 reads TGTGCCAGCAGTCCCCTAGCGGGTGAGACCCAGTACTTC. It is translated as CASSPLAGETQYF.

The rearrangement uses TRBV5-4 and TRBJ2-3; 7 nucleotides match TRBD2. The ends lost 0 bases at V and 2 bases at J; junction bases unmatched: 9. This CDR3 is 17 amino acids long. Germline-derived CDR1 and CDR2 are SGHNT and YYREEE (reference sequence). The CDR3 region has the DNA TGTGCCAGCAGCTTGGGGGGCCCTAGCGGACTCACAGATACGCAGTATTTT. It yields the protein CASSLGGPSGLTDTQYF.

V and J are TRBV6-6 and TRBJ1-5, with 9 bases matching TRBD1. V gave up 8 bases and J gave up 0 bases; unmatched junction bases: 5. The CDR3 covers 15 residues. Germline CDR1 MNHNY, CDR2 SVGAGI (reference sequence). The CDR3 here is CASVDRGDSNQPQHF. CDR3 DNA sequence: TGTGCCAGCGTTGACAGGGGGGATAGCAATCAGCCCCAGCATTTT.

The chain couples TRBV7-9 to TRBJ2-5, with 7 bases lining up with TRBD1. Germline V gene data show CDR1 as SEHNR and CDR2 as FQNEAQ (reference sequence). The CDR3 sequence is 13 residues long. J was trimmed by 4 bases and V by 5 bases; bases with no gene match: 4. The CDR3 loop reads CASSPGDRETQYF. CDR3 bases: TGTGCCAGCAGCCCCGGGGACAGAGAGACCCAGTACTTC.

This chain connects TRBV7-2 to TRBJ1-2, with a tentative D call TRBD1 (5 bases). The ends were cut back, 1 base at V and 1 base at J, with 13 bases in the middle. The CDR3 totals 16 residues. Germline assignment: CDR1 SGHTA and CDR2 FQGNSA. The CDR3: CASSLVAGTVNYGYTF. Here the CDR3 DNA reads TGTGCCAGCAGCTTAGTGGCCGGGACTGTTAACTATGGCTACACCTTC.

As to this clone: At one end, the junction sequence differs from germline, possibly due to a read error. Other DNA variants within this sample encode the same CDR3. The chain couples TRBV2 to TRBJ2-6, with TRBD1 matching over 9 bases. CDR1 is SNHLY and CDR2 is FYNNEI in the germline V gene. The CDR3 spans 18 residues. This chain's CDR3 is CASSERQGGYPGANVLTF. The CDR3 nucleotides read TGTGCCAGTAGTGAAAGACAGGGGGGGTACCCTGGGGCCAACGTCCTGACTTTC.

This chain links TRBV28 with TRBJ2-4, with a tentative D call TRBD1 (6 bases). The CDR3 is 13 amino acids. The germline V gene has CDR1 MDHEN and CDR2 SYDVKM. V dropped 1 base and J dropped 11 bases, with 12 bases sitting between them. The CDR3 is CASSLSGAVVQYF. The CDR3 DNA is TGTGCCAGCAGTTTATCAGGGGCTGTTGTTCAGTACTTC.

To note about this clone: This CDR3 is also generated by other DNA sequences in the sample. The chain has TRBV28 and TRBJ1-5; 8 nucleotides align to TRBD1. The V segment lost 3 bases and the J segment 2 bases; nucleotides outside the gene matches: 3. The CDR3 is 15 residues long. Per the germline V gene, CDR1 is MDHEN and CDR2 is SYDVKM. CDR3 sequence: CASSLRQGRNQPQHF. DNA of the CDR3: TGTGCCAGCAGTTTGAGACAGGGGCGCAATCAGCCCCAGCATTTT.